This record covers a single T cell receptor beta chain. The assay was immunoSEQ multiplex PCR, and TCRdb's table has in-frame clones only and misses some. Among some 190,000 clones listed, 82% were seen once. This entry is derived from a study of blood T cell repertoires in COVID-19. Study-level background: Acute-phase and convalescent COVID-19 samples originated in the United States, Italy and Spain.

This CDR3 region has 16 residues. Germline values: CDR1 MDHEN, CDR2 SYDVKM. The ends lost 2 bases at V and 6 bases at J; junction bases unmatched: 12. The gene calls are TRBV28 and TRBJ1-1; 7 bases are a match to TRBD1. The sample taken for sequencing was peripheral blood. This sequence was found in a woman aged 55-69 years with COVID-19, enrolled during active disease. The CDR3 here is CASSLGGTAGYAEAFF. Here the CDR3 DNA reads TGTGCCAGCAGTTTAGGGGGGACAGCAGGGTACGCTGAAGCTTTCTTT. The whole variable domain, filled in from reference TRBV28 and TRBJ1-1, reads DVKVTQSSRYLVKRTGEKVFLECVQDMDHENMFWYRQDPGLGLRLIYFSYDVKMKEKGDIPEGYSVSREKKERFSLILESASTNQTSMYLCASSLGGTAGYAEAFFGQGTRLTVV.